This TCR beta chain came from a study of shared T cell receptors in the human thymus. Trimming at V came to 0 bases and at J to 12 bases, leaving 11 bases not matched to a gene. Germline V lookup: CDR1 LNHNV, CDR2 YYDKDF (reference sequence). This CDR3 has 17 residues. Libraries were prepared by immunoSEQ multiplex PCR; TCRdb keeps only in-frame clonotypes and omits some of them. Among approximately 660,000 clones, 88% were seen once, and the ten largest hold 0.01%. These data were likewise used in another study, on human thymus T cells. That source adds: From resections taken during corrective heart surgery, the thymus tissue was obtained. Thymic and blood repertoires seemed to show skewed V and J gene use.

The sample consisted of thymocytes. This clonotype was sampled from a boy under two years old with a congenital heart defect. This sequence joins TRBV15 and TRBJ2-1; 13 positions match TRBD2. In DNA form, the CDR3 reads TGTGCCACCAGCAGAGATCAAGGACTAGCGGGAGTAGTAGGGCAGTTCTTC. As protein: CATSRDQGLAGVVGQFF.